In its sample, the clone carrying this TCR beta chain was seen a few times. From germline, CDR1 is LNHDA and CDR2 SQIVND (reference sequence). V lost 3 bases, J lost 3 bases, and 8 bases lay in between. The CDR3 has 13 residues. This specimen comes from a study of cytomegalovirus exposure and HLA in healthy donors. Vbeta (60) and Jbeta (13) primers were used in the PCR. The repertoire was sequenced with immunoSEQ multiplex PCR; TCRdb's copy has only in-frame clones and lacks some. Altogether around 120,000 clones are present, approximately 78% being singletons, with the ten largest covering less than 6.5%.

The sequence was obtained from a woman aged 40 to 50 in good health and CMV-seropositive. The chain combines TRBV19 with TRBJ1-1; unclear D gene. The sample was PBMCs. The CDR3: CASSIGGYTEAFF. CDR3 coding DNA: TGTGCCAGTAGTATTGGAGGGTACACTGAAGCTTTCTTT.